A single sample is the source of the 25 T cell receptor beta chains below, sequenced in a study of chemoradiotherapy in HPV16-positive cancers. Data came from immunoSEQ multiplex PCR; TCRdb stores just in-frame clones and leaves some out. The repertoire holds 12,000 or so clones, with roughly nine tenths as singletons. This specimen was blood, taken from a patient who underwent chemoradiotherapy. Receptor source: a human donor with HPV-associated anogenital cancer.

This clone was observed a handful of times. V is TRBV10-3 and J is TRBJ1-4, with a possible D match to TRBD1 (5 bases). Germline CDR1 reads ENHRY; CDR2 reads SYGVKD. The CDR3 covers 15 residues. The V end was cut by 3 bases, the J end by 7 bases, with 15 bases between. The CDR3 coding sequence is TGTGCCATCAGTGAAACGGGGGAGTGGGGTGAAAAACTGTTTTTT. Residues: CAISETGEWGEKLFF.

The chain combines TRBV5-5 with TRBJ1-2; 8 nucleotides match TRBD1. Germline V gene sequence: CDR1 SGHKS, CDR2 YYEKEE (reference sequence). V shed 6 bases, J shed 6 bases, and the junction held 16 bases outside the gene matches. The CDR3 consists of 16 residues. As DNA, the CDR3 is TGTGCCAGCAACGATGAGGTAGGACAGGGTTCCGATGGCTACACCTTC. This translates into CASNDEVGQGSDGYTF. Full variable domain (remainder filled in from reference TRBV5-5 and TRBJ1-2): DAGVTQSPTHLIKTRGQQVTLRCSPISGHKSVSWYQQVLGQGPQFIFQYYEKEERGRGNFPDRFSARQFPNYSSELNVNALLLGDSALYLCASNDEVGQGSDGYTFGSGTRLTVV.

The rearrangement uses TRBV13 and TRBJ1-1; D unclear. V was trimmed by 7 bases and J by 0 bases, leaving 9 bases between them. In germline, CDR1 is PRHDT, CDR2 FYEKMQ (reference sequence). The CDR3 sequence is 13 residues long. DNA for the CDR3: TGTGCCAGCAAGGCGTCCATGAACACTGAAGCTTTCTTT. Protein sequence: CASKASMNTEAFF.

This clone was found a few times. The rearrangement uses TRBV4-1 and TRBJ2-2; D ambiguous. Germline V gene lookup returns CDR1 MGHRA and CDR2 YSYEKL. Deletions cut 0 bases from V and 5 bases from J, with 10 bases between. There are 15 residues in the CDR3. The CDR3 here is CASSQDPHRTGELFF. The CDR3 DNA sequence: TGCGCCAGCAGCCAAGATCCTCACCGGACCGGGGAGCTGTTTTTT.

DNA for the CDR3: TGTGCCAGCAGTTTATTGATAGGGAGCTCTGGAAACACCATATATTTT. Translation gives CASSLLIGSSGNTIYF. The gene calls are TRBV28 and TRBJ1-3; D not resolved. Trimming left V 1 base short and J 0 bases short, with 10 bases between. CDR3 length: 16 amino acids. Germline-derived CDR1 and CDR2 are MDHEN and SYDVKM.

The chain links TRBV28 to TRBJ1-6; the D gene is possibly TRBD1 (5 bases). The CDR3 consists of 17 residues. V was cut by 10 bases and J by 0 bases, with 19 bases left in between. Looked up from germline, CDR1 is MDHEN and CDR2 is SYDVKM. CDR3 coding DNA: TGTGCCATCACTTCGGGACGGCCGAGCTCCTATAATTCACCCCTCCACTTT. This sequence encodes CAITSGRPSSYNSPLHF.

The rearrangement joins TRBV7-2 to TRBJ2-2, with TRBD2 matching 11 bases. This CDR3 spans 15 amino acids. From germline, CDR1 is SGHTA and CDR2 FQGNSA. The J segment lost 6 bases and the V segment lost 5 bases, leaving 5 bases of the junction unmatched. The CDR3 loop reads CASSQLAGVSGELFF. CDR3 nucleotide sequence: TGTGCCAGCAGCCAACTAGCGGGGGTATCCGGGGAGCTGTTTTTT.

The genes are TRBV27 and TRBJ1-5; weak D call: TRBD1 (5 bases). Trimming removed 2 bases from V and 3 bases from J, with 14 bases in between. Germline V gives CDR1 MNHEY, CDR2 SMNVEV (reference sequence). This CDR3 region has 16 residues. The CDR3 protein is CASSLGGRGNNQPQHF. CDR3 nucleotide sequence: TGTGCCAGCAGTTTAGGGGGGAGAGGGAACAATCAGCCCCAGCATTTT.

The chain combines TRBV7-9 with TRBJ2-7; D possibly corresponds to TRBD1 (6 bases). This CDR3 is built from 13 residues. CDR1 SEHNR and CDR2 FQNEAQ come from the germline V gene (reference sequence). V lost 3 bases and J 4 bases, leaving 10 bases between the germline ends. The CDR3 nucleotides read TGTGCCAGCAGCTTTGTCCAGGGGTACGAGCAGTACTTC. Protein sequence: CASSFVQGYEQYF.

The chain is built from TRBV11-3 and TRBJ2-3; 14 bases align to TRBD2. Losses at the gene ends were 6 bases for V and 1 base for J; bases not matched to a gene: 6. The CDR3 runs 17 residues. The germline V gene encodes CDR1 SGHNT and CDR2 YENEEA. CDR3 region: CASRGLAGEEGTDTQYF. CDR3 DNA: TGTGCCAGCAGGGGACTAGCGGGGGAGGAGGGCACAGATACGCAGTATTTT.

This chain uses TRBV29-1 with TRBJ2-7; TRBD2 matches at 7 bases. The CDR3 loop spans 14 amino acids. With 7 bases clipped from V and 2 bases from J, the junction kept 11 bases outside the gene matches. The V gene's germline CDR1 is SQVTM and CDR2 ANQGSEA. This chain's CDR3 is CSAVEGEGTYEQYF. CDR3 nucleotides: TGCAGCGCCGTCGAAGGGGAGGGCACCTACGAGCAGTACTTC.

The table lists this clone with a count of one. The V and J genes are TRBV7-9 and TRBJ2-7; no firm D call. Germline CDR1 reads SEHNR; CDR2 reads FQNEAQ (reference sequence). This CDR3 comprises 12 residues. Between the trimmed V and J ends, which lost 5 bases and 6 bases, there was a span of 11 bases. As DNA, the CDR3 is TGTGCCAGCAGCCCGACCTCGTTCGAGCAGTACTTC. Encoded protein: CASSPTSFEQYF.

The gene calls are TRBV30 and TRBJ1-2, with D possibly TRBD1 on 5 matching bases. Trimming took 0 bases from V and 6 from J, leaving 14 bases between them. Germline CDR1 GTSNPN, CDR2 SVGIG (reference sequence). CDR3 length: 14 amino acids. The CDR3 DNA sequence: TGTGCCTGGAGTGTGGCGGCGGGGGGAGATGGCTACACCTTC. It codes for CAWSVAAGGDGYTF.

The chain joins TRBV7-3 to TRBJ2-3; TRBD2 agrees at 11 bases. Germline V CDR1 and CDR2: SGHTA, FQGTGA. This CDR3 has 16 amino acids. The J segment lost 5 bases and the V segment lost 5 bases, leaving 9 bases of the junction unmatched. The CDR3 DNA reads as TGTGCCAGCAGCGGAGGTATAGGGACTAGCGGAGATACGCAGTATTTT. Translation: CASSGGIGTSGDTQYF.

This chain joins TRBV6-5 and TRBJ2-7, with 7 bases aligning to TRBD2. V lost 2 bases, J lost 5 bases, and 6 bases stayed unmatched. The CDR3 contains 14 residues. CDR1 and CDR2 (germline): MNHEY, SVGAGI. The CDR3 DNA reads as TGTGCCAGCAGTTACGCCGGGGGGAGGAACGAGCAGTACTTC. Encoded protein: CASSYAGGRNEQYF.

This clone was recorded only once. The chain employs TRBV10-2 and TRBJ1-1; 8 bases map to TRBD1. Germline V gives CDR1 WSHSY, CDR2 SAAADI. V dropped 3 bases and J dropped 5; count of bases not matched to a gene: 2. This CDR3 comprises 13 residues. The CDR3 coding sequence is TGCGCCAGCAGTGAACAGGGGGGAACTGAAGCTTTCTTT. It is translated as CASSEQGGTEAFF.

This rearrangement joins TRBV29-1 to TRBJ2-1; D not certain. The V gene lost 7 bases and the J gene lost 5 bases, with 6 bases spanning the gap. The CDR3 has 10 amino acids. Germline CDR1 SQVTM, CDR2 ANQGSEA. The CDR3 DNA reads as TGCAGCGCCGGAAACAATGAGCAGTTCTTC. It specifies CSAGNNEQFF.

The chain carries TRBV18 and TRBJ2-7; D is possibly TRBD2 (6 bases). Trimming shortened V by 6 bases and J by 2 bases, and 20 bases separated the two germline ends. This CDR3 comprises 16 residues. Germline V lookup: CDR1 KGHSH, CDR2 LQKENI. This CDR3 reads CASSPSTVGLTYEQYF. Here the CDR3 DNA reads TGTGCCAGCTCGCCGTCTACCGTCGGACTAACCTACGAGCAGTACTTC.

This clone showed up just once. V is TRBV6-1 and J is TRBJ2-3, with 14 bases identical to TRBD2. The V segment lost 4 bases and the J segment 8 bases; nucleotides outside the gene matches: 2. The CDR3 contains 14 residues. Germline CDR1 MNHNS, CDR2 SASEGT. In DNA form, the CDR3 reads TGTGCCAGCAGTGGAGGGACTAGCGGGGGTACGCAGTATTTT. Its translation: CASSGGTSGGTQYF.

A single count supports this clone. This chain joins TRBV7-9 and TRBJ1-6; D is possibly TRBD1 (6 bases). With 1 base removed from V and 6 bases from J, the gap between germline ends came to 10 bases. The CDR3 spans 15 residues. The germline CDR1 and CDR2 sequences are SEHNR and FQNEAQ (reference sequence). CDR3 amino acids: CASSLEGHTNSPLHF. CDR3 coding DNA: TGTGCCAGCAGCTTAGAGGGACACACTAATTCACCCCTCCACTTT.

The table lists this clone with a count of one. The chain employs TRBV11-2 and TRBJ2-3, with 10 bases aligning to TRBD1. CDR1 and CDR2 (germline): SGHAT, FQNNGV. The J segment lost 1 base and the V segment lost 5 bases, leaving 3 bases of the junction unmatched. The CDR3 totals 15 residues. CDR3 sequence (DNA): TGTGCCAGCAGCCTGGGGACAGGGGGCACAGATACGCAGTATTTT. Protein: CASSLGTGGTDTQYF.

The chain combines TRBV14 with TRBJ2-5; 13 nucleotides align to TRBD2. CDR3 length: 17 residues. V was clipped by 0 bases and J by 5 bases; unmatched bases: 6. Per the germline V gene, CDR1 is SGHDN and CDR2 is FVKESK. In nucleotides, the CDR3 is TGTGCCAGCAGCCAAGAGGGACCGGGACTAGCGGGGGAGACCCAGTACTTC. It translates to CASSQEGPGLAGETQYF.

The chain is built from TRBV7-3 and TRBJ2-2; TRBD1 aligns across 11 bases. CDR1 and CDR2 (germline): SGHTA, FQGTGA. Losses at the gene ends were 5 bases for V and 6 bases for J; bases not matched to a gene: 2. This CDR3 region has 14 residues. The CDR3 loop is CASSMGQGAGELFF. Here the CDR3 DNA reads TGTGCCAGCAGCATGGGACAGGGGGCCGGGGAGCTGTTTTTT.

The chain has TRBV11-2 and TRBJ1-1; the match to TRBD1 covers 9 bases. Per the germline V gene, CDR1 is SGHAT and CDR2 is FQNNGV. The CDR3 extends over 14 amino acids. The trim removed 4 bases at V and 6 bases at J, leaving 6 bases unmatched. The CDR3 DNA reads TGTGCCAGCAGCTGGGACAGGGCGGTTGCTGAAGCTTTCTTT. Translated, it gives CASSWDRAVAEAFF.

The CDR3 region is CASSPTSGGHLEAFF. The CDR3 bases are TGCGCCAGCAGCCCCACTTCCGGGGGCCATCTTGAAGCTTTCTTT. The chain recombines TRBV5-1 with TRBJ1-1; D is possibly TRBD1 (6 bases). V lost 4 bases, J lost 7 bases, and 20 bases lay in between. This CDR3 is built from 15 residues. Per germline, CDR1 SGHRS and CDR2 YFSETQ.